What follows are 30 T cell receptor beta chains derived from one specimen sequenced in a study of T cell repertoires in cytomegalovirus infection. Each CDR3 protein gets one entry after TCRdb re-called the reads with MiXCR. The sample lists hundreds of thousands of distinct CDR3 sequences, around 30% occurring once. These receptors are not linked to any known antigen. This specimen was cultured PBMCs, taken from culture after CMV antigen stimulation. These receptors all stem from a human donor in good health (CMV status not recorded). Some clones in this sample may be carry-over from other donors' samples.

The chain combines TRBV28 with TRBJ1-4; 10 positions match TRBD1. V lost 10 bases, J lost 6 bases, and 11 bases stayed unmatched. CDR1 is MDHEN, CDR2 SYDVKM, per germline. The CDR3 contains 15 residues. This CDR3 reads CATSKGGTGDEKLFF. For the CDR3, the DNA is TGTGCCACCTCAAAAGGGGGGACAGGGGATGAAAAACTGTTTTTT.

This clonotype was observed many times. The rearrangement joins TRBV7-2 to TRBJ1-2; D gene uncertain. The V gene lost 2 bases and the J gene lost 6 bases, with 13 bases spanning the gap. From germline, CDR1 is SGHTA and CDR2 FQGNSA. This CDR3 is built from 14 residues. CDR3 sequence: CASSLLGLIDGYTF. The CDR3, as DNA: TGTGCCAGCAGCTTACTAGGGCTGATAGATGGCTACACCTTC.

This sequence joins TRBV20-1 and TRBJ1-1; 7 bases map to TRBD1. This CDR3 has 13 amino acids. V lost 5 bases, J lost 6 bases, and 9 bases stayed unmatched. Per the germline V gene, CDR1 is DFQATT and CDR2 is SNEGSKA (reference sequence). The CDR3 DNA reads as TGCAGTGCTCTCCGGGACAGAAGCCCTGAAGCTTTCTTT. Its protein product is CSALRDRSPEAFF.

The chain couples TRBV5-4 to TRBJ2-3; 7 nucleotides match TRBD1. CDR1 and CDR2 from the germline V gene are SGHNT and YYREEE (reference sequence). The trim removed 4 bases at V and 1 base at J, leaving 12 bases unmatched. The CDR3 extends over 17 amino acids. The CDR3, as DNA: TGTGCCAGCAGCCTTCGTCGACAGGGCCCCGGCACAGATACGCAGTATTTT. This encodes CASSLRRQGPGTDTQYF.

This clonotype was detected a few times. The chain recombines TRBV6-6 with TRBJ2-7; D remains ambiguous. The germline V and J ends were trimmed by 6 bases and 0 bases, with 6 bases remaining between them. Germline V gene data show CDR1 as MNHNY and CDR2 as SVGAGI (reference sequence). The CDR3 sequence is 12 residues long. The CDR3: CASRTSSYEQYF. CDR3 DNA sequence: TGTGCCAGCAGAACAAGCTCCTACGAGCAGTACTTC.

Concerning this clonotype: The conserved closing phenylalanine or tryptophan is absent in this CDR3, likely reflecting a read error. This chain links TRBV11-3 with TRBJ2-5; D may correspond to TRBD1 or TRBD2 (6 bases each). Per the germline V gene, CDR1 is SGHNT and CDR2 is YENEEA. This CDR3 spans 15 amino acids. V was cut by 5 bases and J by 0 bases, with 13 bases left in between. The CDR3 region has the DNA TGTGCCAGCAGCCAAAGGGGGGACTACCAAGAGACCCAGTACTTA. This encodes CASSQRGDYQETQYL.

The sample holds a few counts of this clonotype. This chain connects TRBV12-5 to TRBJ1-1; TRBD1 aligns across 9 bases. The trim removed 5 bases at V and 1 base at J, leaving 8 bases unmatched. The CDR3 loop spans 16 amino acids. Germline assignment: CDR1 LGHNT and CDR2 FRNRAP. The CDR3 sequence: CASGPGTGITNTEAFF. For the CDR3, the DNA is TGTGCTAGTGGTCCCGGGACAGGGATAACGAACACTGAAGCTTTCTTT.

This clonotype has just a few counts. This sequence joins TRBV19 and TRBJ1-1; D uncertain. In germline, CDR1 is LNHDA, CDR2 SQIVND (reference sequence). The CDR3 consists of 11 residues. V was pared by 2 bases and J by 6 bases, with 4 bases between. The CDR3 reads CASSIPSEAFF. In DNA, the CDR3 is TGTGCCAGTAGTATACCATCTGAAGCTTTCTTT. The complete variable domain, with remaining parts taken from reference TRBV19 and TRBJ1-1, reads DGGITQSPKYLFRKEGQNVTLSCEQNLNHDAMYWYRQDPGQGLRLIYYSQIVNDFQKGDIAEGYSVSREKKESFPLTVTSAQKNPTAFYLCASSIPSEAFFGQGTRLTVV.

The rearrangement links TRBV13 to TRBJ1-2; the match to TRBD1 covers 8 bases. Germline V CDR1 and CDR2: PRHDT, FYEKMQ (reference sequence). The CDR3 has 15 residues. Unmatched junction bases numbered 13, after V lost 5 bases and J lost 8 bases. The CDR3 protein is CASSAGQGSEGGYTF. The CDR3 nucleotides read TGTGCCAGCAGCGCCGGACAGGGCTCTGAGGGAGGCTACACCTTC.

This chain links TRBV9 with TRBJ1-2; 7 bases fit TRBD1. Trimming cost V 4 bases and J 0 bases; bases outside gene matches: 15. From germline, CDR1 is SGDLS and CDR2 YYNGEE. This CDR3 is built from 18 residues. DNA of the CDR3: TGTGCCAGCAGCTTTTCCCTGAGACAGGGCCAAGCTAACTATGGCTACACCTTC. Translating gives CASSFSLRQGQANYGYTF.

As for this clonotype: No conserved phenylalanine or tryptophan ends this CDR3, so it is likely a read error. The CDR3 nucleotides are TGTGCCAGCAGTTTATGGCACGAGCAGTTCGTC. Protein product: CASSLWHEQFV. The chain is built from TRBV28 and TRBJ2-1; D unclear. Germline CDR1 MDHEN, CDR2 SYDVKM. The CDR3 extends over 11 amino acids. V lost 0 bases to trimming and J lost 10 bases, with 4 bases between them.

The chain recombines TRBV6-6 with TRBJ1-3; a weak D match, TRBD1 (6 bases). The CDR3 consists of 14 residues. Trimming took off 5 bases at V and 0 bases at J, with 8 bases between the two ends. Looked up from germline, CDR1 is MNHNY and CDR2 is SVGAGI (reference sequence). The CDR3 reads CASSGTSSGNTIYF. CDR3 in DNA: TGTGCCAGCAGTGGGACATCCTCTGGAAACACCATATATTTT.

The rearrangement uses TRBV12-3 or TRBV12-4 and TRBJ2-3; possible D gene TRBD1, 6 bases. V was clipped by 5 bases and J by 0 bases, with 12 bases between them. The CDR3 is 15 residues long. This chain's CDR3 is CASSPRGHSTDTQYF. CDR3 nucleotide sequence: TGTGCCAGCAGTCCTCGGGGACACAGCACAGATACGCAGTATTTT.

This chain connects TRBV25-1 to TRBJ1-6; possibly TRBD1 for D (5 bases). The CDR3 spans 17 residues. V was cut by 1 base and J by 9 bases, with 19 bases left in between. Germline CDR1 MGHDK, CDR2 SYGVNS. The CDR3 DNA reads TGTGCCAGCAGTGAATCGGTCCCCGGGATCCAGGGTTCACCCCTCCACTTT. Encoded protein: CASSESVPGIQGSPLHF.

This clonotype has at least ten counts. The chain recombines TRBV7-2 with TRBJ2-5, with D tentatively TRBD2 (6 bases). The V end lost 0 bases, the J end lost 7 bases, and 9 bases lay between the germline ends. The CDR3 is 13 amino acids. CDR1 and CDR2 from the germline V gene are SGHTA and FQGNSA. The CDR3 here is CASSLAGEVTQYF. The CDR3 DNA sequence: TGTGCCAGCAGCTTAGCGGGGGAGGTGACCCAGTACTTC. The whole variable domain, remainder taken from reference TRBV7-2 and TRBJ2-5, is GAGVSQSPSNKVTEKGKDVELRCDPISGHTALYWYRQSLGQGLEFLIYFQGNSAPDKSGLPSDRFSAERTGGSVSTLTIQRTQQEDSAVYLCASSLAGEVTQYFGPGTRLLVL.

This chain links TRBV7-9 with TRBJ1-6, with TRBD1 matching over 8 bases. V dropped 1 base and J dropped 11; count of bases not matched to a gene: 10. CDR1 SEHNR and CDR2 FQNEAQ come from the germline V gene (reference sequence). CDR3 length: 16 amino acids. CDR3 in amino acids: CASSLVRDRRGPPLHF. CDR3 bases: TGTGCCAGCAGCTTAGTCCGGGACAGGAGGGGTCCACCCCTCCACTTT.

DNA of the CDR3: TGCGCCAGCAGCCAGATACGAATAGGTGGGACTGAAGCTTTCTTT. Its protein is CASSQIRIGGTEAFF. The V and J genes are TRBV4-3 and TRBJ1-1; D gene ambiguous. The CDR3 sequence is 15 residues long. The germline gives CDR1 LGHNA, CDR2 YSLEER. V lost 3 bases to trimming and J lost 5 bases, with 16 bases between them.

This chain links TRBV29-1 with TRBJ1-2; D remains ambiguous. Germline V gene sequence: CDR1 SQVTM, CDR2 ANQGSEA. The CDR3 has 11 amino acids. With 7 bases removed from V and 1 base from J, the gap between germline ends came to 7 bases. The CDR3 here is CSATLNYGYTF. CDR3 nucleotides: TGCAGCGCTACCCTTAACTATGGCTACACCTTC.

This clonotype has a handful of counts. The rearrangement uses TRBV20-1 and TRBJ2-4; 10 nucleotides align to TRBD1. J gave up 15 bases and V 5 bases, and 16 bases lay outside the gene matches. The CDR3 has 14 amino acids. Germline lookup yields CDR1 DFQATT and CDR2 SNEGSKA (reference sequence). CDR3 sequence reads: CSASRQGAYSHLYF. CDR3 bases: TGCAGTGCTTCTAGACAGGGGGCGTACAGTCATCTGTACTTC.

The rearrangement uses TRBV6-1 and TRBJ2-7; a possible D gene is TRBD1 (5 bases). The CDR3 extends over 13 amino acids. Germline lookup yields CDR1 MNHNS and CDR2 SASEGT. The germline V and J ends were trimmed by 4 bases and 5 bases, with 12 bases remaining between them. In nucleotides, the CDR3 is TGTGCCAGCAGTGTCACCAGGGTAAACGAGCAGTACTTC. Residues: CASSVTRVNEQYF.

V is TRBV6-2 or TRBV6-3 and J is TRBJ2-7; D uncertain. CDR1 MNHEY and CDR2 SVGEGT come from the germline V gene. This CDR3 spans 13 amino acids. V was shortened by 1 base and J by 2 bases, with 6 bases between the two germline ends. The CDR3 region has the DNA TGTGCCAGCAGTTACTTGCAAGCCTACGAGCAGTACTTC. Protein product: CASSYLQAYEQYF.

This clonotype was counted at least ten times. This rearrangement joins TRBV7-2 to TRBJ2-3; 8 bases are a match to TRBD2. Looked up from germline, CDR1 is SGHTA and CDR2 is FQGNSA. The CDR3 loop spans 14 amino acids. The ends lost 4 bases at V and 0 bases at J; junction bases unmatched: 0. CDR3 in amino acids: CASSWTSSTDTQYF. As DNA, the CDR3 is TGTGCCAGCAGCTGGACTAGCAGCACAGATACGCAGTATTTT.

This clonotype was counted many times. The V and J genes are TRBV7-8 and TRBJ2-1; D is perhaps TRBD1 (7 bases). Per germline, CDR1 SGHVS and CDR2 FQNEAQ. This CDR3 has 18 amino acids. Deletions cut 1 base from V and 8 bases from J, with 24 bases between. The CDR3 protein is CASSLGVRGAGGLYEQFF. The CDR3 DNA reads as TGTGCCAGCAGCTTAGGTGTTAGGGGGGCAGGGGGTCTCTATGAGCAGTTCTTC.

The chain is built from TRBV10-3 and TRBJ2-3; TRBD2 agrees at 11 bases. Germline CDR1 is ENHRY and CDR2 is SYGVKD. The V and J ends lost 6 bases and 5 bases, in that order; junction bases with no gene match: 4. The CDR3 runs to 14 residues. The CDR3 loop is CAIRTSGAQDTQYF. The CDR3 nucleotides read TGTGCCATCAGGACTAGCGGGGCCCAAGATACGCAGTATTTT.

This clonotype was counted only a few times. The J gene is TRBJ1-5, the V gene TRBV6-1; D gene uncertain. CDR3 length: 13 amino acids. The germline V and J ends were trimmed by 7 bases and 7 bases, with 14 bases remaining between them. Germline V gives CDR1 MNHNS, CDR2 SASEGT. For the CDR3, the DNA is TGTGCCAGCAAACGCTGGTTGGCCCAGCCCCAGCATTTT. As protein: CASKRWLAQPQHF.

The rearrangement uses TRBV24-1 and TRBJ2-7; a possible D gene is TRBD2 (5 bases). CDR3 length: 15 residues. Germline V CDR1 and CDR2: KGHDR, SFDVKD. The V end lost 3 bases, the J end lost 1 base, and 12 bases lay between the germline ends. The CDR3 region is CATSDPADGSYEQYF. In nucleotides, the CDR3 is TGTGCCACCAGTGATCCAGCGGACGGTTCCTACGAGCAGTACTTC.

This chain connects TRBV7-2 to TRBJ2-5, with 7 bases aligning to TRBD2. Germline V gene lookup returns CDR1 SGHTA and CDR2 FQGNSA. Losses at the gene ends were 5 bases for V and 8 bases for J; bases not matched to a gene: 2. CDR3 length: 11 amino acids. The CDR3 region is CASSLTSTQYF. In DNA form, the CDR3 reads TGTGCCAGCAGCCTGACTAGCACCCAGTACTTC.

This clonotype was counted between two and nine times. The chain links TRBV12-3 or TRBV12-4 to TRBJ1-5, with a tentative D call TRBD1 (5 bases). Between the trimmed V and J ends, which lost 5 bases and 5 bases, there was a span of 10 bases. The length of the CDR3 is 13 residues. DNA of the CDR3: TGTGCCAGCAGTCCATTCAGGGATCAGCCCCAGCATTTT. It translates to CASSPFRDQPQHF.

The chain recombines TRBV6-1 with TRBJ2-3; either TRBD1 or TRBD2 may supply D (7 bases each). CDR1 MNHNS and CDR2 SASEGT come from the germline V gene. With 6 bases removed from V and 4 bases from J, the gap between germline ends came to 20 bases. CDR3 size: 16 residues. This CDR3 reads CASRHKTGRGADTQYF. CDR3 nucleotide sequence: TGTGCCAGCAGACACAAGACAGGGAGGGGGGCAGATACGCAGTATTTT.

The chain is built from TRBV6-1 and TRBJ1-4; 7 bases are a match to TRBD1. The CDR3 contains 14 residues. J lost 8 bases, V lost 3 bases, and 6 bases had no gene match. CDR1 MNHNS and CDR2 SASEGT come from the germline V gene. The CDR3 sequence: CASSDRQGREKLFF. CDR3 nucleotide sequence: TGTGCCAGCAGTGACCGACAGGGACGGGAAAAACTGTTTTTT.